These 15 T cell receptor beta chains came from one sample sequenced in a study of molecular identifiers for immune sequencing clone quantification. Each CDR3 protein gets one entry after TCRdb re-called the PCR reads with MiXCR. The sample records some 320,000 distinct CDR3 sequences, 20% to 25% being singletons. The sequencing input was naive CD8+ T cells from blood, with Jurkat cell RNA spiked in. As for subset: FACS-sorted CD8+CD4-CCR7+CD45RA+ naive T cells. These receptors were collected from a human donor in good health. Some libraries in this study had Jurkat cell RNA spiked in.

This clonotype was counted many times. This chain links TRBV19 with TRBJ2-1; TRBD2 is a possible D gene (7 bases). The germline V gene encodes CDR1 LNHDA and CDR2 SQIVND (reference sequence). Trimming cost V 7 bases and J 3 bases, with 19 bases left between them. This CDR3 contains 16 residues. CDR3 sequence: CASTSMGGTHYNEQFF. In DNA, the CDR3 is TGTGCCAGTACTTCCATGGGGGGGACACACTACAATGAGCAGTTCTTC.

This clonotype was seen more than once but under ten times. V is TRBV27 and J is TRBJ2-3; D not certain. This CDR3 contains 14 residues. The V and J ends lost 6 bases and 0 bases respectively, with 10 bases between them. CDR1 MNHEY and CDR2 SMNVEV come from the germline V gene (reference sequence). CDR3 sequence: CASSPVESTDTQYF. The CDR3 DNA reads TGTGCCAGCAGCCCGGTTGAGAGCACAGATACGCAGTATTTT.

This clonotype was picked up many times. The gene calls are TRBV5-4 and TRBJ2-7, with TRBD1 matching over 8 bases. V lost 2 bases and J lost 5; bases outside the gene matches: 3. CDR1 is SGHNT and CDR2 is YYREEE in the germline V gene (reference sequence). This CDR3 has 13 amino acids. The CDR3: CASSFAGGDEQYF. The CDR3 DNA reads TGTGCCAGCAGCTTCGCAGGGGGCGACGAGCAGTACTTC. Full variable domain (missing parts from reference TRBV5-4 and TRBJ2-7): ETGVTQSPTHLIKTRGQQVTLRCSSQSGHNTVSWYQQALGQGPQFIFQYYREEENGRGNFPPRFSGLQFPNYSSELNVNALELDDSALYLCASSFAGGDEQYFGPGTRLTVT.

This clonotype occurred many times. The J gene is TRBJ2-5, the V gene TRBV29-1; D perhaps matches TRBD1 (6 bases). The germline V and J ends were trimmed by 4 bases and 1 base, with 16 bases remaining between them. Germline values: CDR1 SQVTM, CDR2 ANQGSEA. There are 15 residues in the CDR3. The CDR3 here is CSVVLWTDSQETQYF. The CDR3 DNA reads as TGCAGCGTTGTCCTATGGACAGATTCCCAAGAGACCCAGTACTTC.

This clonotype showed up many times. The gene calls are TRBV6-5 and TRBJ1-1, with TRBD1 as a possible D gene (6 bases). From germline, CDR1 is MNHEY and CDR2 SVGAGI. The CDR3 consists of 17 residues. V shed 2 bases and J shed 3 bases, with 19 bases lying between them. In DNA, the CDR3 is TGTGCCAGCAGTTACGGCTTACAGGGTTACGCCGACACTGAAGCTTTCTTT. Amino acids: CASSYGLQGYADTEAFF.

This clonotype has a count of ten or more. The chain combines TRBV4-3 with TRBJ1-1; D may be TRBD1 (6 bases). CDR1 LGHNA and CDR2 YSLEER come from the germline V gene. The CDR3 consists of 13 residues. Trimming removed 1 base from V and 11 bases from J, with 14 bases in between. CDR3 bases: TGCGCCAGCAGCCAAGTTAGGGGGTCGGGCGCTTTCTTT. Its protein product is CASSQVRGSGAFF.

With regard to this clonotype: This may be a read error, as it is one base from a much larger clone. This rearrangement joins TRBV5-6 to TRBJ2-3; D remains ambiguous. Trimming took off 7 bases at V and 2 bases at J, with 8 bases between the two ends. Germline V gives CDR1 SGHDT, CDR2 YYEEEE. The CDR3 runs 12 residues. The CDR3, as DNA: TGTGCCAGCGGCAGAGTCACAGATACGCAGTATTTT. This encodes CASGRVTDTQYF.

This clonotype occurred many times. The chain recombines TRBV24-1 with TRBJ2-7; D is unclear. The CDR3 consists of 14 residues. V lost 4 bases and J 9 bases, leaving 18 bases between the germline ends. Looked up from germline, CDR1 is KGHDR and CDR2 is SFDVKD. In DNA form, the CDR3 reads TGTGCCACCAGTGAGCTAGGATTACCAACCGGGCAGTACTTC. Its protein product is CATSELGLPTGQYF.

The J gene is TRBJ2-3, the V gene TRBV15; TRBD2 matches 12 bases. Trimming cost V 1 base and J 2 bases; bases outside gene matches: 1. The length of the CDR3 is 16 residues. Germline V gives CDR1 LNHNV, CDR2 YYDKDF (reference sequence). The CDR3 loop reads CATSRGTSGTTDTQYF. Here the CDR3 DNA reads TGTGCCACCAGCAGAGGGACTAGCGGGACCACAGATACGCAGTATTTT.

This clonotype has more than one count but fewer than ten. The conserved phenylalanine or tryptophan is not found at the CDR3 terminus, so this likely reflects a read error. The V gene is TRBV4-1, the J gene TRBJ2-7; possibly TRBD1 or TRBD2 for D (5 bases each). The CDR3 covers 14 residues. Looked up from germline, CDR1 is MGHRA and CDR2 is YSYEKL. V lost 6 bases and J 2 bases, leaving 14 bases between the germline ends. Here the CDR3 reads CASSGTGDPYEQYL. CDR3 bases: TGCGCCAGCAGTGGCACCGGGGACCCCTACGAGCAGTACCTC.

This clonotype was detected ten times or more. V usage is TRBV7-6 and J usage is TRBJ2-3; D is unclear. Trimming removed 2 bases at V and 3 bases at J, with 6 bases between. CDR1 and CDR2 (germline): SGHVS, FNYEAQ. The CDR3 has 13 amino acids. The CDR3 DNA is TGTGCCAGCAGCTTATTAGTGACAGATACGCAGTATTTT. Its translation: CASSLLVTDTQYF.

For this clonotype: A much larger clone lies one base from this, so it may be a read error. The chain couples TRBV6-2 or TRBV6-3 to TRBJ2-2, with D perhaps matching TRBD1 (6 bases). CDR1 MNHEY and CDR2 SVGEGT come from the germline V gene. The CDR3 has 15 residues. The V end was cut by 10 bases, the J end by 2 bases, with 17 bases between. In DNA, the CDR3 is TGTGCCACATCGAATGGCAGGGGAAACACCGGGGAGCTGTTTTTT. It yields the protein CATSNGRGNTGELFF.

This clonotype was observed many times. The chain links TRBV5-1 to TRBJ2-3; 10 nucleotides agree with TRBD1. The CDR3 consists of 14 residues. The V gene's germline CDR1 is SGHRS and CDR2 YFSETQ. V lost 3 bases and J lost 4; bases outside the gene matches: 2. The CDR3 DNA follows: TGCGCCAGCAGCTCCGGACAGGGGGCAGATACGCAGTATTTT. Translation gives CASSSGQGADTQYF.

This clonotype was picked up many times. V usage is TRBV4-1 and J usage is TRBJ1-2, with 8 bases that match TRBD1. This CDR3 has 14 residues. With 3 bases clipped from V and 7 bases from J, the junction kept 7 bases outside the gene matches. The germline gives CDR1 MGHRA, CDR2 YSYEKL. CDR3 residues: CASSQERTGPGYTF. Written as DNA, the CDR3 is TGCGCCAGCAGCCAGGAGAGGACAGGGCCTGGCTACACCTTC.

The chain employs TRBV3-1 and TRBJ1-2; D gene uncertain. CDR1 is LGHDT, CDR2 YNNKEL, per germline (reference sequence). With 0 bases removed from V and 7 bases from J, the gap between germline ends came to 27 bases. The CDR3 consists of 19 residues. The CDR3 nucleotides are TGTGCCAGCAGCCAAGATGGGGTAATTGATTTGCGATGGGATTCTGGCTACACCTTC. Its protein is CASSQDGVIDLRWDSGYTF.